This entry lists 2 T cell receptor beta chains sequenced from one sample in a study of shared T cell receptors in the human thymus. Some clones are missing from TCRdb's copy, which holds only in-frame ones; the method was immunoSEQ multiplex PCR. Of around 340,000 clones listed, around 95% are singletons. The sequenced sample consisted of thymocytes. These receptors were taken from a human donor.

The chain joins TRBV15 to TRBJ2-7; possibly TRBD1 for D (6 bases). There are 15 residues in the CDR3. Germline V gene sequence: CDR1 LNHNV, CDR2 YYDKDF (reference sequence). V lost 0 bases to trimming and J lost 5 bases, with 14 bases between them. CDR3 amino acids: CATSRDRGSSHEQYF. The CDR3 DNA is TGTGCCACCAGCAGAGATAGGGGGAGTTCTCACGAGCAGTACTTC.

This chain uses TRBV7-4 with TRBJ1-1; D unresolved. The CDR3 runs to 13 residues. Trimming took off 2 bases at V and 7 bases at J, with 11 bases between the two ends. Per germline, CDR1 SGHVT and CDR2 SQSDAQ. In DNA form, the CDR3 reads TGTGCCAGCAGCTTAATTTTAGGCAGTGAAGCTTTCTTT. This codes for CASSLILGSEAFF.